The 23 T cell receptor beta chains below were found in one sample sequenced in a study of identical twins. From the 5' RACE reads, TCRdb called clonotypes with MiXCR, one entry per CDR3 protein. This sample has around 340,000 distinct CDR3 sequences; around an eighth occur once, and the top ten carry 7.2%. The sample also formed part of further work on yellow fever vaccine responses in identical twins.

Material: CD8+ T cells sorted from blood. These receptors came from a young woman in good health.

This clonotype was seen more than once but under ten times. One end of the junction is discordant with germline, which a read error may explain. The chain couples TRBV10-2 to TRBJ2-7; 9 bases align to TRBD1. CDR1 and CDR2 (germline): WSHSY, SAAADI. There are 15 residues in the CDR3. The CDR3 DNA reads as TGCGCCAGCAGTGAAAGTGGGACAGGGCCCACGGCGAAGGACTTC. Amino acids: CASSESGTGPTAKDF.

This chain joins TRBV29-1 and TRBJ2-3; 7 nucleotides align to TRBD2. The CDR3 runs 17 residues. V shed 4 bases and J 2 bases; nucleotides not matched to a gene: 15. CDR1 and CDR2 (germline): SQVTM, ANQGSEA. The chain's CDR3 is CSVVGGSAFDPTDTQYF. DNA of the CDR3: TGCAGCGTTGTAGGCGGGAGCGCCTTTGACCCCACAGATACGCAGTATTTT.

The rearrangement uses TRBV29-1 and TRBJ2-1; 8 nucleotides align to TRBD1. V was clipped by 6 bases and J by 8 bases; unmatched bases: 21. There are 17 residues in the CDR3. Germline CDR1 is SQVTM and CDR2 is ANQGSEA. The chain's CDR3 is CSVRGAGGMVEGHEQFF. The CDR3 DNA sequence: TGCAGCGTGAGGGGGGCAGGGGGCATGGTCGAGGGCCATGAGCAGTTCTTC.

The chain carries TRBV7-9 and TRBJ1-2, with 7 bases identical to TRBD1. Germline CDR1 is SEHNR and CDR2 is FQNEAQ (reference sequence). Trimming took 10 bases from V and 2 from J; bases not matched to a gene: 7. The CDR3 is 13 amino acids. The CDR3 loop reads CATAGTVNYGYTF. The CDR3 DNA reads TGTGCCACCGCCGGGACAGTCAACTATGGCTACACCTTC.

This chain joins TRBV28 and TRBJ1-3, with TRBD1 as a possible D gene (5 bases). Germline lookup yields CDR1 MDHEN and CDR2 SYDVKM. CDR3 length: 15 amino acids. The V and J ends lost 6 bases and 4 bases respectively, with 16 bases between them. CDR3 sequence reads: CASSPWGGTGNTIYF. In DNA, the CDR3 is TGTGCCAGCAGCCCATGGGGAGGGACCGGAAACACCATATATTTT.

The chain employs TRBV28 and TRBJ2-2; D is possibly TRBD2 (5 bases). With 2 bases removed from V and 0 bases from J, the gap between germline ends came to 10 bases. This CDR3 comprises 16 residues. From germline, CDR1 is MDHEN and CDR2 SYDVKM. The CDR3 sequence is CASSLSVGANTGELFF. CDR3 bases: TGTGCCAGCAGTTTAAGTGTGGGAGCGAACACCGGGGAGCTGTTTTTT.

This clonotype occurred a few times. CDR3 amino acids: CASSPTSGTDNEQFF. In DNA, the CDR3 is TGTGCCAGCAGTCCCACTAGCGGAACCGACAATGAGCAGTTCTTC. The chain recombines TRBV12-3 or TRBV12-4 with TRBJ2-1, with 8 bases matching TRBD2. Germline trimming cut 5 bases from V and 5 bases from J; bases unmatched to any gene: 8. CDR3 length: 15 amino acids.

The chain's CDR3 is CASSSPSHNEQFF. The CDR3 region has the DNA TGTGCCAGCAGCTCCCCATCCCACAATGAGCAGTTCTTC. The chain has TRBV7-9 and TRBJ2-1; no reliable D call. The germline V gene encodes CDR1 SEHNR and CDR2 FQNEAQ (reference sequence). Trimming pared 4 bases from V and 5 bases from J, leaving 9 bases between. This CDR3 comprises 13 residues.

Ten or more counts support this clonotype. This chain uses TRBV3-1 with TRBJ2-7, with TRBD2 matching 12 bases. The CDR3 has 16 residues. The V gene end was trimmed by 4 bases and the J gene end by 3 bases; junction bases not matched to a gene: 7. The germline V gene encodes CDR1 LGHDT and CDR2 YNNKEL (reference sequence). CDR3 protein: CASSPEGTSGFYEQYF. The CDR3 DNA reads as TGTGCCAGCAGCCCGGAAGGGACTAGCGGGTTCTACGAGCAGTACTTC.

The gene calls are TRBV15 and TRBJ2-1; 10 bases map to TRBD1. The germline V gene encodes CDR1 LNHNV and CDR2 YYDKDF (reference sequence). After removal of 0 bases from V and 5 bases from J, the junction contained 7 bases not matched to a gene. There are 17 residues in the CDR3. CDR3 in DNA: TGTGCCACCAGCAGAGATCTCGGGACAGGGGACAACAATGAGCAGTTCTTC. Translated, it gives CATSRDLGTGDNNEQFF.

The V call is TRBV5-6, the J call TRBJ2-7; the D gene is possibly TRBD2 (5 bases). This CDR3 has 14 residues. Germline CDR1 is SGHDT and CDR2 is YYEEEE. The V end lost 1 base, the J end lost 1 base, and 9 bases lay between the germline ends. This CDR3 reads CASSLYGVSYEQYF. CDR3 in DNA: TGTGCCAGCAGCTTGTACGGGGTTTCCTACGAGCAGTACTTC. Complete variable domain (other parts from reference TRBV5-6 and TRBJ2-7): DAGVTQSPTHLIKTRGQQVTLRCSPKSGHDTVSWYQQALGQGPQFIFQYYEEEERQRGNFPDRFSGHQFPNYSSELNVNALLLGDSALYLCASSLYGVSYEQYFGPGTRLTVT.

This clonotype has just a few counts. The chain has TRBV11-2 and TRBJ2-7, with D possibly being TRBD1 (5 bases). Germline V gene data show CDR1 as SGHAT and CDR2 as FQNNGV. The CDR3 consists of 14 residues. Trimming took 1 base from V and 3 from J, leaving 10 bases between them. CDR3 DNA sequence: TGTGCCAGCAGCTTAGGGGGCCAGGGCTACGAGCAGTACGTC. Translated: CASSLGGQGYEQYV.

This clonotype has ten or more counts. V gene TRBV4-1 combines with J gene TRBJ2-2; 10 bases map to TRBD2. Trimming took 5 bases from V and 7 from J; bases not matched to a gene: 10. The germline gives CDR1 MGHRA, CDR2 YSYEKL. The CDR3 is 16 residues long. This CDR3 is CASSAAPAGGDGELFF. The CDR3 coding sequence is TGCGCCAGCAGCGCCGCGCCAGCGGGGGGGGACGGGGAGCTGTTTTTT.

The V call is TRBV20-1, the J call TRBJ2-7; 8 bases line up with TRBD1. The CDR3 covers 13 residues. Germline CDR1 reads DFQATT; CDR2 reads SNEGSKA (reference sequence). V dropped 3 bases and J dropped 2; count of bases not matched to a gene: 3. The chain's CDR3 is CSASRQGTYEQYV. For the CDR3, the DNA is TGCAGTGCTAGCCGACAGGGGACCTACGAGCAGTACGTC.

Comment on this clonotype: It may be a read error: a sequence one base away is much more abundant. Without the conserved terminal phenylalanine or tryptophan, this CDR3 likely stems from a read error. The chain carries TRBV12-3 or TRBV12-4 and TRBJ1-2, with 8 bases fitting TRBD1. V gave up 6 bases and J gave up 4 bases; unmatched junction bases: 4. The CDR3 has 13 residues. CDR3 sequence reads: CASRGDRSYGYTS. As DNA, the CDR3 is TGTGCCAGCAGGGGGGACAGGAGCTATGGCTACACCTCC.

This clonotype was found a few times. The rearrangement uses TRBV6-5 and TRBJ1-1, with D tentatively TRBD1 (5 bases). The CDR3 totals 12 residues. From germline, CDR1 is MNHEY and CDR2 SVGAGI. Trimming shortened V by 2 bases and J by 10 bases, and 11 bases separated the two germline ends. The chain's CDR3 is CASSYGGVGAFF. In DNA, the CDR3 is TGTGCCAGCAGTTACGGGGGGGTAGGAGCTTTCTTT.

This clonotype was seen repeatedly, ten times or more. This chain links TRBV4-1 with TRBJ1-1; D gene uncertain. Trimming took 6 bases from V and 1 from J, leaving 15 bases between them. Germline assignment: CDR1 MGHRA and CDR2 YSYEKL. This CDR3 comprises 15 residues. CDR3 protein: CASSLEGPGNTEAFF. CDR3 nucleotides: TGCGCCAGCAGTCTCGAAGGCCCCGGGAACACTGAAGCTTTCTTT.

DNA for the CDR3: TGTGCCAGCAGTCGAGGAGGGAAGCGGGGGACTGAAGCTTTCTTT. Encoded protein: CASSRGGKRGTEAFF. The chain links TRBV12-3 or TRBV12-4 to TRBJ1-1; possibly TRBD1 for D (5 bases). This CDR3 is built from 15 residues. Trimming took 5 bases from V and 5 from J, leaving 18 bases between them.

This chain's CDR3 is CATSRLAYNYGYTF. CDR3 nucleotide sequence: TGTGCCACCAGCAGATTGGCTTACAACTATGGCTACACCTTC. This chain links TRBV15 with TRBJ1-2; D is unresolved. V was pared by 2 bases and J by 2 bases, with 9 bases between. CDR1 and CDR2 from the germline V gene are LNHNV and YYDKDF (reference sequence). CDR3 length: 14 amino acids.

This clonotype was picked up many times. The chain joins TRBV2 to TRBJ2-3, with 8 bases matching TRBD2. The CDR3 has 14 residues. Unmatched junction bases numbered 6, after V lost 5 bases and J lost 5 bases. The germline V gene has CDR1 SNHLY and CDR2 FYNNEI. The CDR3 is CASSKGLVRDTQYF. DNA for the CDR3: TGTGCCAGCAGTAAGGGACTAGTTCGAGATACGCAGTATTTT.

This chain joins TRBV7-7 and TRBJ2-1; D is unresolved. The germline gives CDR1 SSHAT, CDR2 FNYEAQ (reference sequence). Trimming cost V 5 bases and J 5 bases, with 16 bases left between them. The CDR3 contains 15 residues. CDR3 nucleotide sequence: TGTGCCAGCAGCCCAGGTAGAACCCCCGACAATGAGCAGTTCTTC. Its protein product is CASSPGRTPDNEQFF.

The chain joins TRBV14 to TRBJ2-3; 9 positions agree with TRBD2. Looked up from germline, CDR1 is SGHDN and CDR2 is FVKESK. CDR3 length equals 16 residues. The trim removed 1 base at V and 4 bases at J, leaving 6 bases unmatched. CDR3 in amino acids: CASSQVPGLAADTQYF. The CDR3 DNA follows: TGTGCCAGCAGCCAAGTCCCGGGACTAGCCGCAGATACGCAGTATTTT.

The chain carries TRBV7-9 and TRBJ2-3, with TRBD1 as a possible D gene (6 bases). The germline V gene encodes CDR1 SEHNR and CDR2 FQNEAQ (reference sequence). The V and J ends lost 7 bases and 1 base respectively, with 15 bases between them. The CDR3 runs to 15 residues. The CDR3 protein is CASTPSGVRTDTQYF. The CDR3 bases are TGTGCCAGCACCCCTTCAGGGGTCCGCACAGATACGCAGTATTTT.